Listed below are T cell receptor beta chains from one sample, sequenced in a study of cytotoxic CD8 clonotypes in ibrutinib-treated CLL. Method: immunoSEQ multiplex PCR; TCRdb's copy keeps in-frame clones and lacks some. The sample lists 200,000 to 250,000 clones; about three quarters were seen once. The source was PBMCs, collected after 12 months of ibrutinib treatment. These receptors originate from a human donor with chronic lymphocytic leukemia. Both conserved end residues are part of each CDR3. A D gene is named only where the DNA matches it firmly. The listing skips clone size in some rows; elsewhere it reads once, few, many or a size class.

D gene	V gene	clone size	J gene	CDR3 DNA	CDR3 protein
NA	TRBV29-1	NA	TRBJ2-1	TGCAGCGTAGTAACTTACAGCTCCTACAATGAGCAGTTCTTC	CSVVTYSSYNEQFF
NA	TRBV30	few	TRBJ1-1	TGTGCCTGGAGTGTACTGAGGACTGAAGCTTTCTTT	CAWSVLRTEAFF
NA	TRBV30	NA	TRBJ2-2	TGTGCCTTCGAATCAAACACCAGGTTGACCGGGGAGCTGTTTTTT	CAFESNTRLTGELFF
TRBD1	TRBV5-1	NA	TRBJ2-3	TGCGCCAGCAGGACCGGGACAGGGGCAGATACGCAGTATTTT	CASRTGTGADTQYF
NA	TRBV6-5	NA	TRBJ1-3	TGTGCCACCAAAGTGATAGGGGGAAACACCATATATTTT	CATKVIGGNTIYF
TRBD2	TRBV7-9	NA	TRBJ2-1	TGTGCCAGCAGCGTCACTAGCGGGAGTAACGATGAGCAGTTCTTC	CASSVTSGSNDEQFF
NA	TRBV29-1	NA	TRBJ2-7	TGCAGCGTTTACCGGGGCCTCAGCTCCTACGAGCAGTACTTC	CSVYRGLSSYEQYF
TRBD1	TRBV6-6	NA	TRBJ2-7	TGTGCCAGCAGGAGAGGAAAGGGACAGGGGCTCGACGAGCAGTACTTC	CASRRGKGQGLDEQYF
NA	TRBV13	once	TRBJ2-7	TGTGCCAGCAGCCCAATGAGGCCAGTAATCTACGAGCAGTACTTC	CASSPMRPVIYEQYF
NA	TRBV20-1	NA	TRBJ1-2	TGCAGTGCTCTGACTAACTATGGCTACACCTTC	CSALTNYGYTF
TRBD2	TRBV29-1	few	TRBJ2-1	TGCAGCGTTGAACGGGGGGTGGATGAGCAGTTCTTC	CSVERGVDEQFF
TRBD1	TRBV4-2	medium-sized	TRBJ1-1	TGTGCCAGCAGCCAAGCCGGGACAGGGGGCTCTGCCGCTTTCTTT	CASSQAGTGGSAAFF
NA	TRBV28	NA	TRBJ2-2	TGTGCCAGCAGCCAGAGGCCTCCCAACACCGGGGAGCTGTTTTTT	CASSQRPPNTGELFF
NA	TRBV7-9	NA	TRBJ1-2	TGTGCCAGCAGCTCGGACAGAGTAGGTGGCTACACCTTC	CASSSDRVGGYTF
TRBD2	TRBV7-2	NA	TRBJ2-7	TGTGCCAGCAGCTTACTTCCTAGCGGGGCTTTTTGGTACGAGCAGTACTTC	CASSLLPSGAFWYEQYF
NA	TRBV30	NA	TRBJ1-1	TGTGCCTGGAGTGTTGGAGAAGGCACTGAAGCTTTCTTT	CAWSVGEGTEAFF
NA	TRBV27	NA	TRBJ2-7	TGTGCCAGCAGTTTCGGTTACGAGCAGTACTTC	CASSFGYEQYF
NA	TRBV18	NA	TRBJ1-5	TGTGCCAGCTCACCACCGGGAGGATTACAGCCCCAGCATTTT	CASSPPGGLQPQHF
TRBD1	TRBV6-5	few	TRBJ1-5	TGTGCCAGCAGTTACCGGACAGGGGGACAGCCCCAGCATTTT	CASSYRTGGQPQHF
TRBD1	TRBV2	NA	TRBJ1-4	TGTGCCAGCAGTGACCCGACAGGGGCGGGTGAAAAACTGTTTTTT	CASSDPTGAGEKLFF
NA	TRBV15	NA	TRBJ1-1	TGTGCCACCAGCCCTGACACCAATACTGAAGCTTTCTTT	CATSPDTNTEAFF
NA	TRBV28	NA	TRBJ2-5	TGTGCCAGCAGTTTATGGCTGGCGGGTGCGGAGACCCAGTACTTC	CASSLWLAGAETQYF
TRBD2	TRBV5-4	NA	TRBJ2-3	TGTGCCAGCAGCTTGGGTACTAGCGGGAGGACCACAGATACGCAGTATTTT	CASSLGTSGRTTDTQYF
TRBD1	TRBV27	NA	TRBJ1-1	TGTGCCAGCAGCCGGGGAGACAGGGGCCAGGAGAACACTGAAGCTTTCTTT	CASSRGDRGQENTEAFF
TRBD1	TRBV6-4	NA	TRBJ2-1	TGTGCCAGCGCCCGCCAGGGGGACTACAATGAGCAGTTCTTC	CASARQGDYNEQFF
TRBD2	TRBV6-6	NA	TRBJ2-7	TGTGCCAGCAGTTACCCCCTGGGACTAGCGGGAGGGGAGCAGTACTTC	CASSYPLGLAGGEQYF
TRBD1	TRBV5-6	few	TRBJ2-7	TGTGCCAGCAGGAAAGACAGGGGAGCCTACGAGCAGTACTTC	CASRKDRGAYEQYF
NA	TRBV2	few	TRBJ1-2	TGTGCCAGAGCGGTCCAAGCTAACTATGGCTACACCTTC	CARAVQANYGYTF
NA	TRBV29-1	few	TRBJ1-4	TGCAGCATTAAGGGGACTACTAATGAAAAACTGTTTTTT	CSIKGTTNEKLFF
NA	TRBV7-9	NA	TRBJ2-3	TGTGCCAGCAGCTTGACAGGCACAGATACGCAGTATTTT	CASSLTGTDTQYF
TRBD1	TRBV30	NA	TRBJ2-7	TGTGCCTGGAAGCGCCAGGGGGCCGACCATAACGAGCAGTACTTC	CAWKRQGADHNEQYF
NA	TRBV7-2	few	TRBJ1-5	TGTGCCAGCAGCGGACGCTGGGGGAGCAATCAGCCCCAGCATTTT	CASSGRWGSNQPQHF
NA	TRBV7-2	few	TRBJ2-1	TGTGCCAGCGGGGATCAGAAGGGGATGGGGAATGAGCAGTTCTTC	CASGDQKGMGNEQFF
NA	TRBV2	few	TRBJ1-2	TGTGCCAGCAGCGCAGGGAGTCTATCGTTGAATGGCTACACCTTC	CASSAGSLSLNGYTF
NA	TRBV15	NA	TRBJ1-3	TGTGCCACCAGCACCTCTGGAAACACCATATATTTT	CATSTSGNTIYF
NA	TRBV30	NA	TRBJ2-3	TGTGCCTGGAGTGCCGGGACCGATACGCAGTATTTT	CAWSAGTDTQYF
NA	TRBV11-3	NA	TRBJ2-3	TGTGCCAGCAGCCTCGGAGGGGCGGATACGCAGTATTTT	CASSLGGADTQYF
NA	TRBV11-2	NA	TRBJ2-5	TGTGCCAGCAGCTTGAGCTGGCGTGAAGAGACCCAGTACTTC	CASSLSWREETQYF
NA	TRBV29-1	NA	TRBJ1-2	TGCAGCGTTGAAACCGGGACCCCAGGACTTCGGGGCTACACCTTC	CSVETGTPGLRGYTF
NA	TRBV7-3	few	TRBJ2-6	TGTGCCAGCAGCTCCACAGGAGGCTCTGGGGCCAACGTCCTGACTTTC	CASSSTGGSGANVLTF
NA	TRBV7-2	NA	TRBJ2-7	TGTGCCAGCAGCCAATTTACGGCGGGGGAGCAGTACTTC	CASSQFTAGEQYF
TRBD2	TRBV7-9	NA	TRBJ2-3	TGTGCCAGCAGCAGACTAGCGGGAGAAAATACGCAGTATTTT	CASSRLAGENTQYF
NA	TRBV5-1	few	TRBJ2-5	TGCGCCAGCAGCTTGGCCCCGATTCGGGCGGAGACCCAGTACTTC	CASSLAPIRAETQYF
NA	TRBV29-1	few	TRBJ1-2	TGCAGCGTTGTGGGACGGGGCTACACCTTC	CSVVGRGYTF
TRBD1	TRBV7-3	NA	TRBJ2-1	TGTGCCAGCAGCTTAATGGGGACAGGGGGCCATGAGCAGTTCTTC	CASSLMGTGGHEQFF
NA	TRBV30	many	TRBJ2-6	TGTGCCGCGTCCTCCCCTGGGGCCAACGTCCTGACTTTC	CAASSPGANVLTF
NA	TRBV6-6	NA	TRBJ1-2	TGTGCCAGCCAGATACAGGGAGGTTTTGATGGCTACACCTTC	CASQIQGGFDGYTF
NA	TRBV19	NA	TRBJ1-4	TGTGCCAGTAGTATCACAGGGTTAATTGAAAAACTGTTTTTT	CASSITGLIEKLFF
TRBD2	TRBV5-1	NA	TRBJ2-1	TGCGCCAGCAGCCCCGCCGGGACTAGCGGCCCCTACAATGAGCAGTTCTTC	CASSPAGTSGPYNEQFF
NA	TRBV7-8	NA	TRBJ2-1	TGTGCCAGCACCCAAGGGCAGGGAAGTAACAATGAGCAGTTCTTC	CASTQGQGSNNEQFF
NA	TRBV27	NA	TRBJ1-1	TGTGCCAGCAGTTATGGAGGGCCCACTGAAGCTTTCTTT	CASSYGGPTEAFF
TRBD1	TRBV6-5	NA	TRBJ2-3	TGTGCCAGCAGTTACGGCAGGGGGCCGGTAGATACGCAGTATTTT	CASSYGRGPVDTQYF
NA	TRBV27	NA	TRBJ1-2	TGTGCCAGCAGTTTAAAGGGCCCCACTAACTATGGCTACACCTTC	CASSLKGPTNYGYTF
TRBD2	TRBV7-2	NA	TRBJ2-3	TGTGCCAGCAGCTATAGCGGGGGCGGGCGGGGTGCGCAGTATTTT	CASSYSGGGRGAQYF
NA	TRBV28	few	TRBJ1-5	TGTGCCAGCAGGGAATTGGGTCAGCCCCAGCATTTT	CASRELGQPQHF
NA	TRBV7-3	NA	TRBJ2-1	TGTGCCAGCAGCTTAATCCTAGGGGAGGATTGGAAACCAGAGCAGTTCTTC	CASSLILGEDWKPEQFF